The clone carrying this T cell receptor (beta chain) was observed at least ten times. The antigen is not known. Germline CDR1 reads ENHRY; CDR2 reads SYGVKD. V gave up 5 bases and J gave up 0 bases, with 9 bases separating them. The CDR3 consists of 14 residues. Using RNA template, CDR3s of TCR alpha and beta were amplified with iRepertoire arm-PCR. Input was roughly 85-450 ng of tissue mRNA or PBMC total RNA. TCRdb fed the multiplex PCR reads into MiXCR, producing one record per CDR3 protein. This sample has approximately 140,000 distinct CDR3 sequences; under 25% occur once, and the top ten carry 27%. The entry originates in a study of glioma-infiltrating T cells. Findings of the study overall: CDR3 overlap between tissue and blood was very small. Tissue-blood divergence was below expectation in non-neoplastic patients, above in gliomas.

This clonotype was obtained from a human donor with low-grade glioma or glioblastoma, undergoing nonglioma brain surgery, or in good health (not recorded which). The rearrangement uses TRBV10-3 and TRBJ2-3, with D possibly TRBD1 on 5 matching bases. Sample: glioma tissue, nonneoplastic brain tissue, or PBMCs (not recorded which). The CDR3 loop reads CAISPDSSTDTQYF. CDR3 sequence (DNA): TGTGCCATCAGTCCAGACAGTAGCACAGATACGCAGTATTTT.